Presented here are 28 T cell receptor beta chains from one specimen sequenced in a study of blood T cells in healthy people across ages. PCR was performed a second time for about 7 to 11 cycles using a sample-barcoded 5' primer and a J-beta primer mix. Each CDR3 protein gets one entry after TCRdb re-called the 5' RACE reads with MiXCR. The sample has around 1,000,000 distinct CDR3 sequences; under 30% are singletons. The data also belong to a second study, concerning T cells of mothers and their children.

Sequencing was carried out using blood. These receptors originate from a girl between 2 and 10 years old in good health.

A few counts support this clonotype. CDR3 nucleotides: TGTGCCAGCAGCCATTCTAGCGGGAGTCGCCAAGAGACCCAGTACTTC. It encodes CASSHSSGSRQETQYF. The rearrangement joins TRBV7-2 to TRBJ2-5, with 10 bases lining up with TRBD2. V was pared by 5 bases and J by 1 base, with 7 bases of the junction left unmatched. The CDR3 is made up of 16 amino acids. Germline V lookup: CDR1 SGHTA, CDR2 FQGNSA.

The chain couples TRBV21-1 to TRBJ2-1; the table's D gene call, TRBD1, was not cross checked with the DNA. TRBV21-1 is a pseudogene. The CDR3 loop spans 15 amino acids. CDR3 nucleotides: TGTGCCAGCAGCAAACGGACAGTCTCCTACAATGAGCAGTTCTTC. It yields the protein CASSKRTVSYNEQFF.

This clonotype appeared a few times. V gene TRBV5-5 combines with J gene TRBJ1-2; D is possibly TRBD1 (6 bases). CDR3 length: 14 residues. Germline lookup yields CDR1 SGHKS and CDR2 YYEKEE (reference sequence). The V end was cut by 0 bases, the J end by 4 bases, with 10 bases between. The CDR3 DNA reads as TGTGCCAGCAGCTTGGACGACAGGACCTATGGCTACACCTTC. Translation gives CASSLDDRTYGYTF.

The rearrangement uses TRBV29-1 and TRBJ2-1; the D is unclear. The better agreement between TRBJ2-5 and the DNA end casts doubt on the J call. CDR3 length: 10 amino acids. The V gene's germline CDR1 is SQVTM and CDR2 ANQGSEA. This CDR3 reads CSVERQTQYF. CDR3 DNA: TGCAGCGTTGAAAGGCAGACCCAGTACTTC.

The rearrangement links TRBV7-3 to TRBJ2-5, with 10 bases that match TRBD2. After removal of 4 bases from V and 4 bases from J, the junction contained 6 bases not matched to a gene. The CDR3 length is 15 residues. Germline loops: CDR1 SGHTA, CDR2 FQGTGA. CDR3 loop: CASSSGTSDRETQYF. Here the CDR3 DNA reads TGTGCCAGCAGCTCCGGGACTAGCGATCGAGAGACCCAGTACTTC.

This clonotype has only a few counts. The J gene is TRBJ2-2, the V gene TRBV9, with TRBD1 identical over 10 bases. This CDR3 is built from 17 residues. Germline loops: CDR1 SGDLS, CDR2 YYNGEE. V was clipped by 1 base and J by 3 bases; unmatched bases: 6. The chain's CDR3 is CASSVPGTGEDTGELFF. The CDR3 nucleotides are TGTGCCAGCAGCGTACCAGGGACAGGGGAAGACACCGGGGAGCTGTTTTTT.

The chain links TRBV10-3 to TRBJ1-2; 8 nucleotides agree with TRBD1. Trimming at V came to 3 bases and at J to 8 bases, leaving 8 bases not matched to a gene. Germline V gives CDR1 ENHRY, CDR2 SYGVKD. This CDR3 contains 14 residues. CDR3 sequence (DNA): TGTGCCATCAGTGAACCGGGACAGGAGGAGGGCTACACCTTC. Encoded protein: CAISEPGQEEGYTF.

V and J are TRBV12-5 and TRBJ2-3, with 14 bases that match TRBD2. Germline CDR1 LGHNT, CDR2 FRNRAP. The CDR3 consists of 15 residues. The junction had 2 bases not matched to a gene; V was cut back by 2 bases and J by 7 bases. CDR3 in DNA: TGTGCTAGTGGTTTGAGGACTAGCGGGAGGAATACGCAGTATTTT. Protein sequence: CASGLRTSGRNTQYF.

This clonotype appeared a few times. The chain joins TRBV9 to TRBJ2-5; maybe TRBD1 (6 bases). CDR1 and CDR2 (germline): SGDLS, YYNGEE. The CDR3 has 14 amino acids. Trimming cost V 9 bases and J 6 bases, with 21 bases left between them. Here the CDR3 reads CAIRDNHLGKTQYF. Written as DNA, the CDR3 is TGTGCCATCCGGGACAACCATCTTGGGAAGACCCAGTACTTC.

This clonotype was picked up a small number of times. The chain combines TRBV7-2 with TRBJ1-1; tentatively, D is TRBD1 (5 bases). The germline V gene encodes CDR1 SGHTA and CDR2 FQGNSA. The CDR3 loop spans 15 amino acids. V shed 5 bases and J shed 1 base, with 14 bases lying between them. The CDR3 here is CASSVEGRRNTEAFF. The DNA of the CDR3 is TGTGCCAGCAGCGTAGAGGGACGGCGGAACACTGAAGCTTTCTTT.

The chain combines TRBV5-1 with TRBJ2-5; D call uncertain. The closer fit of TRBJ2-1 to the DNA end suggests the J call may be wrong. Germline V gene sequence: CDR1 SGHRS, CDR2 YFSETQ. This CDR3 spans 17 amino acids. CDR3 nucleotide sequence: TGCGCCAGCAGCTTGGATGAGAAAGACGAGGTTGGTCGGGAGCAGTTCTTC. Encoded protein: CASSLDEKDEVGREQFF.

This clonotype came up a few times. This sequence joins TRBV15 and TRBJ2-5; 7 bases map to TRBD2. The DNA end lines up better with TRBJ2-7; the J call may be wrong. Germline V gene lookup returns CDR1 LNHNV and CDR2 YYDKDF (reference sequence). This CDR3 is 15 amino acids long. Here the CDR3 DNA reads TGTGCCACCAGCAGCCAAGCGGGGTTGTACTACGAGCAGTACTTC. It is translated as CATSSQAGLYYEQYF.

This rearrangement joins TRBV24-1 to TRBJ2-5; 12 bases are a match to TRBD2. The J call is in doubt because the DNA end fits TRBJ2-1 better. CDR3 size: 17 residues. The germline V gene has CDR1 KGHDR and CDR2 SFDVKD. Here the CDR3 reads CATSDTSTSGRIDEQFF. CDR3 DNA sequence: TGTGCCACCAGTGATACCAGCACTAGCGGGAGGATTGATGAGCAGTTCTTC.

This clonotype showed up just a few times. This rearrangement joins TRBV5-6 to TRBJ2-1; 7 bases fit TRBD2. This CDR3 has 17 residues. CDR1 SGHDT and CDR2 YYEEEE come from the germline V gene. V gave up 2 bases and J gave up 2 bases; unmatched junction bases: 10. This CDR3 reads CASSFYPGLTTYNEQFF. The CDR3 DNA reads as TGTGCCAGCAGCTTCTATCCGGGACTAACGACCTACAATGAGCAGTTCTTC.

This clonotype was counted at least ten times. The chain recombines TRBV12-3 or TRBV12-4 with TRBJ2-6, with unresolved D. This CDR3 is 15 amino acids long. V lost 2 bases and J 0 bases, leaving 5 bases between the germline ends. For the CDR3, the DNA is TGTGCCAGCAGTTTATCCAGCTCTGGGGCCAACGTCCTGACTTTC. This gives the protein CASSLSSSGANVLTF.

In this sample, this clonotype turned up a few times. The DNA of the CDR3 is TGCGCCAGCAGCTTGGAACAGGGAGGGATTTCTGGAAACACCATATATTTT. Its translation is CASSLEQGGISGNTIYF. The chain combines TRBV5-1 with TRBJ1-3, with D possibly being TRBD1 (6 bases). Trimming removed 0 bases from V and 1 base from J, with 14 bases in between. There are 17 residues in the CDR3. Germline assignment: CDR1 SGHRS and CDR2 YFSETQ. Supplemented by reference TRBV5-1 and TRBJ1-3, the full variable domain reads KAGVTQTPRYLIKTRGQQVTLSCSPISGHRSVSWYQQTPGQGLQFLFEYFSETQRNKGNFPGRFSGRQFSNSRSEMNVSTLELGDSALYLCASSLEQGGISGNTIYFGEGSWLTVV.

This clonotype was detected a few times. V usage is TRBV15 and J usage is TRBJ1-2; no firm D call. CDR1 is LNHNV, CDR2 YYDKDF, per germline (reference sequence). V was cut by 1 base and J by 4 bases, with 7 bases left in between. The CDR3 spans 13 residues. In DNA form, the CDR3 reads TGTGCCACCAGCAGAGGATCAGTCTATGGCTACACCTTC. Its protein product is CATSRGSVYGYTF.

The gene calls are TRBV20-1 and TRBJ2-3, with TRBD2 matching over 12 bases. The germline CDR1 and CDR2 sequences are DFQATT and SNEGSKA (reference sequence). The CDR3 runs to 15 residues. V lost 6 bases, J lost 6 bases, and 10 bases stayed unmatched. This CDR3 is CSALTSGGFWDTQYF. The DNA for the CDR3 is TGCAGTGCCCTGACTAGCGGGGGTTTTTGGGATACGCAGTATTTT.

The gene calls are TRBV7-2 and TRBJ2-5; D may be TRBD2 (5 bases). CDR1 is SGHTA and CDR2 is FQGNSA in the germline V gene. This CDR3 comprises 15 residues. The V end lost 3 bases, the J end lost 5 bases, and 16 bases lay between the germline ends. CDR3 sequence: CASSFRHGVGETQYF. The CDR3 DNA follows: TGTGCCAGCAGCTTCCGTCACGGGGTCGGGGAGACCCAGTACTTC.

The chain joins TRBV5-1 to TRBJ1-6; D remains ambiguous. The CDR3 has 13 residues. Trimming shortened V by 2 bases and J by 8 bases, and 8 bases separated the two germline ends. The germline V gene has CDR1 SGHRS and CDR2 YFSETQ. CDR3 sequence (DNA): TGCGCCAGCAGCTTTGAACAGTATTCACCCCTCCACTTT. This sequence encodes CASSFEQYSPLHF.

Turning to this clonotype: A junction end diverges from the germline sequence, so it may reflect a read error. The chain carries TRBV20-1 and TRBJ2-2; 12 bases are a match to TRBD2. Germline CDR1 reads DFQATT; CDR2 reads SNEGSKA (reference sequence). This CDR3 spans 16 amino acids. DNA of the CDR3: TGCAGTGCTCGAAAACGGACTAGCGGGATCACCGGGGAGCCGTTTTTT. Translated, it gives CSARKRTSGITGEPFF.

There are a few counts of this clonotype. The chain carries TRBV2 and TRBJ1-4; a possible D gene is TRBD1 (5 bases). Germline assignment: CDR1 SNHLY and CDR2 FYNNEI. Trimming cost V 4 bases and J 11 bases, with 11 bases left between them. The CDR3 spans 12 residues. This CDR3 reads CASSVLGDKLFF. CDR3 nucleotide sequence: TGTGCCAGCAGTGTCCTGGGGGACAAACTGTTTTTT.

This clonotype has a handful of counts. The chain's CDR3 is CATSRDLGSSYEQYF. The CDR3 DNA reads TGTGCCACCAGCAGAGATTTGGGGTCCTCCTACGAGCAGTACTTC. This rearrangement joins TRBV15 to TRBJ2-7; D not certain. The CDR3 extends over 15 amino acids. Trimming removed 0 bases from V and 0 bases from J, with 9 bases in between. The germline V gene encodes CDR1 LNHNV and CDR2 YYDKDF (reference sequence).

The chain recombines TRBV14 with TRBJ2-1; D remains unclear. The J call is in doubt because the DNA end fits TRBJ2-5 better. CDR3 length: 13 amino acids. The germline V gene encodes CDR1 SGHDN and CDR2 FVKESK. In DNA form, the CDR3 reads TGTGCCAGCAGCCAGACGTTGCAAGAGACCCAGTACTTC. Its translation: CASSQTLQETQYF.

The chain uses TRBV12-5 and TRBJ1-5, with D unresolved. CDR1 is LGHNT, CDR2 FRNRAP, per germline. CDR3 size: 13 residues. Trimming cost V 2 bases and J 6 bases, with 8 bases left between them. In DNA, the CDR3 is TGTGCTAGTGGTTTGCCCCCGGGTCAGCCCCAGCATTTT. Translation: CASGLPPGQPQHF. Full variable domain (remainder filled in from reference TRBV12-5 and TRBJ1-5): DARVTQTPRHKVTEMGQEVTMRCQPILGHNTVFWYRQTMMQGLELLAYFRNRAPLDDSGMPKDRFSAEMPDATLATLKIQPSEPRDSAVYFCASGLPPGQPQHFGDGTRLSIL.

CDR3 nucleotides: TGTGCCAGCAGTTTATGGGGGGTTACATCCTACGAGCAGTACTTC. Its protein product is CASSLWGVTSYEQYF. The V gene is TRBV27, the J gene TRBJ2-7, with D tentatively TRBD2 (6 bases). Trimming removed 1 base at V and 1 base at J, with 11 bases between. The CDR3 loop spans 15 amino acids. Germline V gives CDR1 MNHEY, CDR2 SMNVEV (reference sequence).

Only a few counts were recorded for this clonotype. DNA of the CDR3: TGTGCCAGCAGCGTGGGACCTCTGAACACTGAAGCTTTCTTT. Translation: CASSVGPLNTEAFF. This chain links TRBV9 with TRBJ1-1, with D possibly being TRBD1 (5 bases). The V end was cut by 2 bases, the J end by 0 bases, with 8 bases between. Germline CDR1 and CDR2: SGDLS and YYNGEE. CDR3 length: 14 residues.

This clonotype was counted only a few times. The V gene is TRBV4-3, the J gene TRBJ1-2; 9 positions match TRBD1. Germline V gene sequence: CDR1 LGHNA, CDR2 YSLEER. CDR3 length: 15 residues. The V and J ends lost 4 bases and 3 bases, in that order; junction bases with no gene match: 6. CDR3 nucleotide sequence: TGCGCCAGCAGCCTAACACAGGGGGCTGACTATGGCTACACCTTC. Translated, it gives CASSLTQGADYGYTF.